Listed below are T cell receptor beta chains from one sample, sequenced in a study of T cell responses to AZD1222 COVID-19 vaccine. TCRdb's table, derived via immunoSEQ multiplex PCR, lists solely in-frame clones and lacks some. The sample contains about 81,000 clones, more than 85% of which appear only once. The material sequenced was peripheral blood, taken 28 days after the second AZD1222 dose. Receptors originate from an adult who received the AZD1222 COVID-19 vaccine. CDR3s include the opening cysteine and the closing phenylalanine or tryptophan. Each record gives: clone size, D gene, V gene, J gene, CDR3 DNA, CDR3 protein. A D gene is named only where the DNA matches it firmly. Size is stated for part of the rows, as once, few or many counts, or as a class when the clone is expanded.

clone_size: NA; d_call: NA; v_call: TRBV7-8; j_call: TRBJ2-1; cdr3_nt: TGTGCCAGCAGCTTAGCTGTGGGGGGCTCCTACAATGAGCAGTTCTTC; cdr3_aa: CASSLAVGGSYNEQFF
clone_size: NA; d_call: NA; v_call: TRBV15; j_call: TRBJ2-7; cdr3_nt: TGTGCCACCAGCAGAGTTACCGGCCCTAGCTCCTACGAGCAGTACTTC; cdr3_aa: CATSRVTGPSSYEQYF
clone_size: NA; d_call: TRBD1; v_call: TRBV28; j_call: TRBJ1-1; cdr3_nt: TGTGCCAGCTATCCCCAGGGACAGAAGGGTGTACCGAACACTGAAGCTTTCTTT; cdr3_aa: CASYPQGQKGVPNTEAFF
clone_size: NA; d_call: TRBD2; v_call: TRBV4-1; j_call: TRBJ2-3; cdr3_nt: TGCGCCAGCAGCCCTAGCGGGAGGAAGTGGGATACGCAGTATTTT; cdr3_aa: CASSPSGRKWDTQYF
clone_size: NA; d_call: TRBD2; v_call: TRBV5-1; j_call: TRBJ2-1; cdr3_nt: TGCGCCAGCAGCCAAGCTAGCGGGAGGGGAGCCAATGAGCAGTTCTTC; cdr3_aa: CASSQASGRGANEQFF
clone_size: NA; d_call: NA; v_call: TRBV2; j_call: TRBJ2-2; cdr3_nt: TGTGCCAGCAGTGTTGGCGGGTGGTACACCGGGGAGCTGTTTTTT; cdr3_aa: CASSVGGWYTGELFF
clone_size: NA; d_call: NA; v_call: TRBV24-1; j_call: TRBJ1-5; cdr3_nt: TGTGCCATCCAGGGAAACAATCAGCCCCAGCATTTT; cdr3_aa: CAIQGNNQPQHF
clone_size: NA; d_call: NA; v_call: TRBV6-5; j_call: TRBJ2-7; cdr3_nt: TGTGCCAGCAGTTACTCTCTTTCCGGGTCCTACGAGCAGTACTTC; cdr3_aa: CASSYSLSGSYEQYF
clone_size: NA; d_call: NA; v_call: TRBV7-2; j_call: TRBJ2-1; cdr3_nt: TGTGCCAGCAGCCGAAAAACAGGGTCTGAGCAGTTCTTC; cdr3_aa: CASSRKTGSEQFF
clone_size: NA; d_call: NA; v_call: TRBV7-9; j_call: TRBJ2-1; cdr3_nt: TGTGCCAGCAGCTTAGGACAGTGGGATGAGCAGTTCTTC; cdr3_aa: CASSLGQWDEQFF
clone_size: NA; d_call: TRBD2; v_call: TRBV11-2; j_call: TRBJ2-1; cdr3_nt: TGTGCCAGCAGGAGGATACGCGGGAGGATCCATGAGCAGTTCTTC; cdr3_aa: CASRRIRGRIHEQFF
clone_size: NA; d_call: NA; v_call: TRBV9; j_call: TRBJ2-3; cdr3_nt: TGTGCCAGCAGCGTAGGACAGACCACAGATACGCAGTATTTT; cdr3_aa: CASSVGQTTDTQYF
clone_size: NA; d_call: TRBD2; v_call: TRBV7-9; j_call: TRBJ2-2; cdr3_nt: TGTGCCAGCAGCAAAACCGGGACTACTAACACCGGGGAGCTGTTTTTT; cdr3_aa: CASSKTGTTNTGELFF
clone_size: NA; d_call: NA; v_call: TRBV7-3; j_call: TRBJ2-3; cdr3_nt: TGTGCCAGCAGTCCCGCCCTCCCACCTGCCGATACGCAGTATTTT; cdr3_aa: CASSPALPPADTQYF
clone_size: NA; d_call: NA; v_call: TRBV19; j_call: TRBJ2-3; cdr3_nt: TGTGCCAGTAGCCTCCGTGGAGCATCAAGCACAGATACGCAGTATTTT; cdr3_aa: CASSLRGASSTDTQYF
clone_size: NA; d_call: NA; v_call: TRBV6-5; j_call: TRBJ1-6; cdr3_nt: TGTGCCAGCAGTTGGCCCAAGGAAGATTCACCCCTCCACTTT; cdr3_aa: CASSWPKEDSPLHF
clone_size: NA; d_call: NA; v_call: TRBV12-2; j_call: TRBJ1-5; cdr3_nt: TGTGCAAGTCGCAGCAAGCAGGGGAATCAGCCCCAGCATTTT; cdr3_aa: CASRSKQGNQPQHF
clone_size: NA; d_call: TRBD2; v_call: TRBV5-4; j_call: TRBJ2-5; cdr3_nt: TGTGCCAGCAGCTTGGTAGGAGCGGGAGCGGGGAAAGAGACCCAGTACTTC; cdr3_aa: CASSLVGAGAGKETQYF
clone_size: once; d_call: NA; v_call: TRBV5-8; j_call: TRBJ1-5; cdr3_nt: TGTGCCAGCAGCCCGCAGTTGCAGCCCCAGCATTTT; cdr3_aa: CASSPQLQPQHF
clone_size: NA; d_call: TRBD1; v_call: TRBV19; j_call: TRBJ2-5; cdr3_nt: TGTGCCAGTAGAAGTAAGGGGGCAGAGACCCAGTACTTC; cdr3_aa: CASRSKGAETQYF
clone_size: NA; d_call: NA; v_call: TRBV29-1; j_call: TRBJ2-7; cdr3_nt: TGCAGCGTTGACTACTCTAGCGACTCCTACGAGCAGTACTTC; cdr3_aa: CSVDYSSDSYEQYF
clone_size: once; d_call: TRBD1; v_call: TRBV6-1; j_call: TRBJ1-2; cdr3_nt: TGTGCCAGCAGTGAAGTGGGACAGGGGGTTCATGGCTACACCTTC; cdr3_aa: CASSEVGQGVHGYTF
clone_size: NA; d_call: TRBD1; v_call: TRBV18; j_call: TRBJ1-3; cdr3_nt: TGTGCCAGCTCACTGGACAGGGGAAACACCATATATTTT; cdr3_aa: CASSLDRGNTIYF
clone_size: NA; d_call: NA; v_call: TRBV2; j_call: TRBJ1-4; cdr3_nt: TGTGCCAGCAGTGTTACGGCTGGAAAACTGTTTTTT; cdr3_aa: CASSVTAGKLFF
clone_size: once; d_call: NA; v_call: TRBV5-1; j_call: TRBJ1-1; cdr3_nt: TGCGCCAGCAGCTTGATCAGGGGCACTGAAGCTTTCTTT; cdr3_aa: CASSLIRGTEAFF
clone_size: NA; d_call: NA; v_call: TRBV12-5; j_call: TRBJ2-1; cdr3_nt: TGTGCTAGTGGTTTGGTACTAGGCGAGCAGTTCTTC; cdr3_aa: CASGLVLGEQFF
clone_size: NA; d_call: NA; v_call: TRBV30; j_call: TRBJ1-5; cdr3_nt: TGTGCCTGGAGTGAGGGACTGAGCAATCAGCCCCAGCATTTT; cdr3_aa: CAWSEGLSNQPQHF
clone_size: NA; d_call: TRBD2; v_call: TRBV6-4; j_call: TRBJ2-2; cdr3_nt: TGTGCCAGCACGGCGGGAGAGGGCGGGGAGCTGTTTTTT; cdr3_aa: CASTAGEGGELFF
clone_size: NA; d_call: NA; v_call: TRBV30; j_call: TRBJ1-2; cdr3_nt: TGTGCCTGGAGTGTGGGGGGGGACAACTATGGCTACACCTTC; cdr3_aa: CAWSVGGDNYGYTF
clone_size: NA; d_call: NA; v_call: TRBV19; j_call: TRBJ1-3; cdr3_nt: TGTGCCAGTTCCCCCCGAAGCTCTGGAAACACCATATATTTT; cdr3_aa: CASSPRSSGNTIYF
clone_size: NA; d_call: NA; v_call: TRBV5-1; j_call: TRBJ2-7; cdr3_nt: TGCGCCAGCAGCTTGGAGGAGGGACGCTACGAGCAGTACTTC; cdr3_aa: CASSLEEGRYEQYF
clone_size: NA; d_call: NA; v_call: TRBV12-3/TRBV12-4; j_call: TRBJ2-3; cdr3_nt: TGTGCCAGCAGTTTGGCCAGACTAGATACGCAGTATTTT; cdr3_aa: CASSLARLDTQYF
clone_size: NA; d_call: NA; v_call: TRBV27; j_call: TRBJ1-6; cdr3_nt: TGTGCCAGCAGTTTAAGGCTTGGTGGCAGGGCGCATAATTCACCCCTCCACTTT; cdr3_aa: CASSLRLGGRAHNSPLHF
clone_size: NA; d_call: NA; v_call: TRBV10-3; j_call: TRBJ2-5; cdr3_nt: TGTGCCATCAGCTCAGAAGGGACATACCAAGAGACCCAGTACTTC; cdr3_aa: CAISSEGTYQETQYF
clone_size: NA; d_call: NA; v_call: TRBV5-4; j_call: TRBJ2-1; cdr3_nt: TGTGCCAGCAGCTTGGCCGGGCGACCCAATGAGCAGTTCTTC; cdr3_aa: CASSLAGRPNEQFF
clone_size: NA; d_call: NA; v_call: TRBV6-6; j_call: TRBJ2-3; cdr3_nt: TGTGCCAGCAGTTACACAAGGATGGGCACAGATACGCAGTATTTT; cdr3_aa: CASSYTRMGTDTQYF